This T cell receptor beta chain was sequenced during a study of blood T cell repertoires in COVID-19. The wider study: The origin of the acute and convalescent COVID-19 samples was the United States, Italy and Spain. Sources were T cells, B-cell-depleted T cells, or PBMCs; the material itself was cDNA or gDNA.

How the authors handled the data: Amplifying reference gene primers gave estimates of nucleated cell counts. Sequencing was performed with immunoSEQ multiplex PCR; in TCRdb, only in-frame clones are kept and a portion is missing. That table is the source of V, J and clone size, and D and trimming were worked out from the DNA. The table records just under 350,000 clones, around 91% of them present only once. This clone was observed once. V was trimmed by 4 bases and J by 1 base, leaving 12 bases between them. The CDR3 spans 15 residues. Germline loops: CDR1 MGHRA, CDR2 YSYEKL. The sequenced material came from peripheral blood. The TCR sequence derives from a woman younger than 30 who had recovered from COVID-19. V and J are TRBV4-1 and TRBJ2-3; D is ambiguous. CDR3 amino acids: CASSLTTQGTDTQYF. CDR3 sequence (DNA): TGCGCCAGCAGCCTCACGACCCAGGGCACAGATACGCAGTATTTT.